This entry lists 17 T cell receptor beta chains sequenced from one sample in a study of PD-1 blockade in classical Hodgkin lymphoma. The sample's time point: newly diagnosed, previously untreated cHL patient sample. Only in-frame clones appear in the TCRdb table, and some are missing; sequencing was by immunoSEQ multiplex PCR. Among about 30,000 clones, roughly 94% were seen once, and the ten largest hold approximately 2.2%. Sequenced sample: peripheral blood mononuclear cells (PBMCs). These receptors were taken from a human donor with classical Hodgkin lymphoma.

The rearrangement joins TRBV30 to TRBJ1-2; 7 bases align to TRBD1. In germline, CDR1 is GTSNPN, CDR2 SVGIG (reference sequence). V was clipped by 3 bases and J by 0 bases; unmatched bases: 10. There are 16 residues in the CDR3. The CDR3 sequence: CAWSYRGILANYGYTF. As DNA, the CDR3 is TGTGCCTGGAGCTACAGGGGTATTTTAGCTAACTATGGCTACACCTTC.

J is TRBJ2-5 and V is TRBV9; D gene unclear. V shed 0 bases and J shed 3 bases, with 6 bases lying between them. The CDR3 loop spans 13 amino acids. Germline assignment: CDR1 SGDLS and CDR2 YYNGEE. The CDR3 sequence is CASSVGQEETQYF. CDR3 bases: TGTGCCAGCAGCGTAGGACAAGAAGAGACCCAGTACTTC.

The chain recombines TRBV4-1 with TRBJ2-1; D perhaps matches TRBD2 (5 bases). The CDR3 is made up of 16 amino acids. Germline V gene lookup returns CDR1 MGHRA and CDR2 YSYEKL. V was trimmed by 5 bases and J by 2 bases, leaving 16 bases between them. The CDR3 bases are TGCGCCAGCAGCTCAACCCCGGAGCGGACCTACAATGAGCAGTTCTTC. Encoded protein: CASSSTPERTYNEQFF.

This sequence joins TRBV30 and TRBJ2-1, with a weak D call TRBD2 (5 bases). Germline V CDR1 and CDR2: GTSNPN, SVGIG (reference sequence). V was pared by 5 bases and J by 8 bases, with 7 bases between. The CDR3 spans 10 residues. This CDR3 is CAWAADEQFF. CDR3 nucleotides: TGTGCCTGGGCAGCGGATGAGCAGTTCTTC.

The V gene is TRBV27, the J gene TRBJ2-1; TRBD1 matches 7 bases. The CDR3 consists of 19 residues. Germline V lookup: CDR1 MNHEY, CDR2 SMNVEV (reference sequence). The ends lost 2 bases at V and 3 bases at J; junction bases unmatched: 16. The CDR3 reads CASSLRQGSNKLYYNEQFF. In DNA, the CDR3 is TGTGCCAGCAGTTTAAGACAGGGTTCCAATAAACTTTACTACAATGAGCAGTTCTTC.

The chain joins TRBV7-9 to TRBJ1-6, with D hard to call. CDR1 SEHNR and CDR2 FQNEAQ come from the germline V gene (reference sequence). V gave up 1 base and J gave up 13 bases, with 8 bases separating them. The CDR3 extends over 12 amino acids. CDR3 region: CASSLGGRPLHF. The CDR3 bases are TGTGCCAGCAGCTTAGGAGGCAGGCCCCTCCACTTT.

The chain is built from TRBV7-2 and TRBJ2-3; TRBD1 matches at 7 bases. V gave up 5 bases and J gave up 0 bases; unmatched junction bases: 8. CDR3 length equals 16 residues. The germline V gene encodes CDR1 SGHTA and CDR2 FQGNSA. CDR3 in DNA: TGTGCCAGCAGCACCTGGACAGGAACTAGCACAGATACGCAGTATTTT. Residues: CASSTWTGTSTDTQYF.

The CDR3 loop is CASSPRPVEANVLTF. CDR3 DNA sequence: TGTGCCAGCAGTCCCCGTCCGGTGGAGGCCAACGTCCTGACTTTC. The chain joins TRBV27 to TRBJ2-6; D is unclear. The CDR3 totals 15 residues. The germline CDR1 and CDR2 sequences are MNHEY and SMNVEV (reference sequence). V was clipped by 5 bases and J by 6 bases, with 14 bases between them.

The J gene is TRBJ2-6, the V gene TRBV6-1; D uncertain. V lost 3 bases, J lost 0 bases, and 12 bases lay in between. Per germline, CDR1 MNHNS and CDR2 SASEGT. The CDR3 totals 17 residues. CDR3 DNA: TGTGCCAGCAGTGAGCTCGGACGGCTCTCTGGGGCCAACGTCCTGACTTTC. The encoded protein is CASSELGRLSGANVLTF.

Only one count was recorded for this clone. This chain links TRBV4-1 with TRBJ2-5; 8 bases are shared with TRBD2. The CDR3 is made up of 17 amino acids. Trimming removed 0 bases from V and 1 base from J; junction bases left unmatched: 7. Germline V gene data show CDR1 as MGHRA and CDR2 as YSYEKL. The CDR3 is CASSQERSGGPQETQYF. The CDR3 coding sequence is TGCGCCAGCAGCCAAGAAAGGAGCGGGGGTCCCCAAGAGACCCAGTACTTC.

The V gene is TRBV4-1, the J gene TRBJ2-7; TRBD2 aligns across 9 bases. This CDR3 region has 15 residues. V was clipped by 2 bases and J by 2 bases; unmatched bases: 4. From germline, CDR1 is MGHRA and CDR2 YSYEKL. The DNA for the CDR3 is TGCGCCAGCAGCCAACGGACTAGCGTAACCTACGAGCAGTACTTC. It yields the protein CASSQRTSVTYEQYF.

This rearrangement joins TRBV28 to TRBJ1-1; D is uncertain. The CDR3 totals 13 residues. Per germline, CDR1 MDHEN and CDR2 SYDVKM. Trimming stripped 7 bases from V and 4 bases from J, with 13 bases between. Written as DNA, the CDR3 is TGTGCCAGCACCCGACCGGGTGGCACTGAAGCTTTCTTT. This codes for CASTRPGGTEAFF.

The V and J genes are TRBV19 and TRBJ1-2; TRBD1 is a possible D gene (6 bases). This CDR3 region has 15 residues. CDR1 is LNHDA and CDR2 is SQIVND in the germline V gene (reference sequence). V lost 6 bases and J lost 2, with 16 bases in between. CDR3 loop: CASSPTGLGNYGYTF. The CDR3 region has the DNA TGTGCCAGTAGCCCGACAGGATTGGGGAACTATGGCTACACCTTC.

The V gene is TRBV7-2, the J gene TRBJ1-1; TRBD1 might be the D (5 bases). Germline CDR1 is SGHTA and CDR2 is FQGNSA. The CDR3 runs to 17 residues. V was cut by 1 base and J by 1 base, with 16 bases left in between. CDR3 DNA: TGTGCCAGCAGCTTAGTAACGGGCAGGGAACCGAACACTGAAGCTTTCTTT. Translation gives CASSLVTGREPNTEAFF.

The CDR3 loop reads CATGTGSDSPLHF. The CDR3, as DNA: TGTGCCACAGGGACAGGGTCAGATTCACCCCTCCACTTT. V is TRBV2 and J is TRBJ1-6; 9 nucleotides line up with TRBD1. Per the germline V gene, CDR1 is SNHLY and CDR2 is FYNNEI. Losses at the gene ends were 10 bases for V and 8 bases for J; bases not matched to a gene: 6. CDR3 length: 13 amino acids.

The rearrangement uses TRBV5-4 and TRBJ2-7; the match to TRBD2 covers 9 bases. The CDR3 is 15 residues long. J gave up 2 bases and V 4 bases, and 7 bases lay outside the gene matches. The germline V gene has CDR1 SGHNT and CDR2 YYREEE (reference sequence). CDR3 in amino acids: CASSTRTSAAYEQYF. The CDR3 DNA reads as TGTGCCAGCAGCACTCGGACTAGCGCGGCCTACGAGCAGTACTTC.

This chain connects TRBV7-9 to TRBJ1-1; TRBD1 aligns across 8 bases. This CDR3 comprises 13 residues. Losses at the gene ends were 3 bases for V and 10 bases for J; bases not matched to a gene: 7. From germline, CDR1 is SEHNR and CDR2 FQNEAQ (reference sequence). CDR3 DNA sequence: TGTGCCAGCAGCTTTACAGGGGGAGAGGCAGCTTTCTTT. Translation gives CASSFTGGEAAFF.